This TCR beta chain was captured in a study of beta chain features in type 1 diabetes. Study conclusions and caveats: Researchers cautioned that cDNA sequencing could over-represent cells with high TCR expression. TCRB CDR3s from Type 1 diabetes patients were moderately but significantly shorter in all four CD4+ subsets.

The germline V gene encodes CDR1 SGHDN and CDR2 FVKESK. The V end was cut by 6 bases, the J end by 5 bases, with 16 bases between. The CDR3 covers 14 residues. In the case of this clone: Its matching antigen is unknown.

Reverse transcription of all isolated RNA meant that expressed TCRB transcripts were sequenced. Libraries were prepared by immunoSEQ multiplex PCR; TCRdb keeps only in-frame clonotypes and omits some of them. Of under 300,000 clones in the sample, approximately 11% were seen once. Sequencing was done on a sample of naive CD4+ T cells from blood. This sequence joins TRBV14 and TRBJ2-5; tentative D call: TRBD2 (5 bases). The TCR comes from a young man with type 1 diabetes. CDR3 nucleotide sequence: TGTGCCAGCAGTGGGGTCACTAGGTGGGAGACCCAGTACTTC. Translated, it gives CASSGVTRWETQYF. The variable domain in full, with the rest retrieved from reference TRBV14 and TRBJ2-5, is EAGVTQFPSHSVIEKGQTVTLRCDPISGHDNLYWYRRVMGKEIKFLLHFVKESKQDESGMPNNRFLAERTGGTYSTLKVQPAELEDSGVYFCASSGVTRWETQYFGPGTRLLVL.